This entry features one T cell receptor beta chain sequence. Treatment defined: 15 to 20 received Ad26.COV2.S at low or high dose, single or two shots; roughly five received placebo; per-sample allocation not given. Samples were taken on day 63 after the first vaccine or placebo injection. The record originates from a study of Ad26.COV2.S vaccination and SARS-CoV-2 variants. Study context: A participant enrolled in the COV1001 Ad26.COV2.S trial arm provided the sample. The study gave Ad26.COV2.S intramuscularly, once or twice 56 days apart.

Profiled with immunoSEQ multiplex PCR; TCRdb holds only in-frame clones, not every one. The sample lists about half a million clones; roughly nine tenths were seen once. The germline V and J ends were trimmed by 3 bases and 2 bases, with 18 bases remaining between them. This CDR3 is built from 17 residues. Germline values: CDR1 SGDLS, CDR2 YYNGEE. The source is a person aged 18 to 65 who received the Ad26.COV2.S COVID-19 vaccine or a placebo. The genes are TRBV9 and TRBJ2-1; D is perhaps TRBD2 (5 bases). Sample: peripheral blood, taken in a trial of Ad26.COV2.S vaccine versus placebo. The CDR3 bases are TGTGCCAGCAGCGAGCACCCATGGGGAGTCGCCTACAATGAGCAGTTCTTC. Its translation: CASSEHPWGVAYNEQFF.